This T cell receptor (beta chain) was obtained from a study of control samples from healthy donors and cancer patients. The J segment lost 6 bases and the V segment lost 4 bases, leaving 16 bases of the junction unmatched. The CDR3 contains 17 residues. Germline CDR1 and CDR2: SGHNT and YYREEE (reference sequence). Assay: immunoSEQ multiplex PCR; the TCRdb copy retains only in-frame clones and omits some. This sample has fewer than 200,000 clones, with 80% to 90% found just once. The source of this sequence is a man aged 25-45 years in good health. Sequencing was done on a sample of blood. The V call is TRBV5-4, the J call TRBJ2-3; TRBD2 agrees at 8 bases. CDR3 nucleotides: TGTGCCAGCAGCGGAATACTTAGCGGGATGGGGGCGGATACGCAGTATTTT. Protein product: CASSGILSGMGADTQYF.